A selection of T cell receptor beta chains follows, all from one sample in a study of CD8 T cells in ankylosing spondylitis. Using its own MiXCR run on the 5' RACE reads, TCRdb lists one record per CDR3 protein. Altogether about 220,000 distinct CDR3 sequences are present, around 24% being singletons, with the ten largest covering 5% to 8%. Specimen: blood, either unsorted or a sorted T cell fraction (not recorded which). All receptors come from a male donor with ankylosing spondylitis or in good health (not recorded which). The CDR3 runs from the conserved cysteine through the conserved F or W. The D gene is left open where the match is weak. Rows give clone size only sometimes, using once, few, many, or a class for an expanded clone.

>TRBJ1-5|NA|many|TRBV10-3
TGTGCCATCAGTGGAGACACCAATCAGCCCCAGCATTTT
CAISGDTNQPQHF
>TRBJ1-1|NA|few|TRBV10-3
TGTGCCACGGCCCTGGGGGTGAACACTGAAGCTTTCTTT
CATALGVNTEAFF
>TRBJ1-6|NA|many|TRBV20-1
TGCAGTGCTAGAGCTCCGGTAGATAATTCACCCCTCCACTTT
CSARAPVDNSPLHF
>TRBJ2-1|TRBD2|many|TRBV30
TGTGCCTCACTTGGACGCGGGAGACTAGCGAGCAATGAGCAGTTCTTC
CASLGRGRLASNEQFF
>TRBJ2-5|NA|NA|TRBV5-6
TGTGCCAGCAGGTCTTATTCTGCCAGCGAGACCCAGTACTTC
CASRSYSASETQYF
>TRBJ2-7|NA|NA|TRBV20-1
TGCAGTGCTAGAGAACCGGGAGTCTCCTACGAGCAGTACTTC
CSAREPGVSYEQYF
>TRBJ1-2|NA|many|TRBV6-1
TGTGCCAGCAGTGCCCAAGGGGCAGCCGCCAACTATGGCTACACCTTC
CASSAQGAAANYGYTF
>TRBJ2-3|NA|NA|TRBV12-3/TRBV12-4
TGTGCCAGCAGTGGCGTTGGACACCTAAGCACAGATACGCAGTATTTT
CASSGVGHLSTDTQYF
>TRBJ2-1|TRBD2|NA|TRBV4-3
TGCGCCAGCAGCCAAGTTGGGACTAGCGGCAATGAGCAGTTCTTC
CASSQVGTSGNEQFF
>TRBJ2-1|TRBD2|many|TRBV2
TGTGCCAGCAGTGGGACTAGCATGTCAAGTGAGCAGTTCTTC
CASSGTSMSSEQFF
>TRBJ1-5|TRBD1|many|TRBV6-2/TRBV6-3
TGTGCCAGCAGTCCAGGACAGGACAATCAGCCCCAGCATTTT
CASSPGQDNQPQHF
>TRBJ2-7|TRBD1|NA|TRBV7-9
TGTGCCAGCAGCTTACGAGGGACAGACTACGAGCAGTACTTC
CASSLRGTDYEQYF
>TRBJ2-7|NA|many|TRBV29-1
TGCAGCGTTAAACCCGCTGGGCCAGGGGCGGGTGGCTACGAGCAGTACTTC
CSVKPAGPGAGGYEQYF
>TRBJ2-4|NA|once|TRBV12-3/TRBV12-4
TGTGCCAGCAGTGGCAGGCTAGCCAAAAACATTCAGTACTTC
CASSGRLAKNIQYF
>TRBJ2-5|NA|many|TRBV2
TGTGCCAGCAGTGATGATTGGACCCAGTACTTC
CASSDDWTQYF
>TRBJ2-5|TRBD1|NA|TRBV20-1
TGCAGTGCTAGAGAGGGACAGGGGGTCCAAGAGACCCAGTACTTC
CSAREGQGVQETQYF
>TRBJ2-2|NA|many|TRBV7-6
TGTGCCAGCAGCTTACCGACAAGCTCTACCGGGGAGCTGTTTTTT
CASSLPTSSTGELFF
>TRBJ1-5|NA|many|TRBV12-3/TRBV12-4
TGTGCCAGCAGTAAACTGGGCCCACAGCCCCAGCATTTT
CASSKLGPQPQHF
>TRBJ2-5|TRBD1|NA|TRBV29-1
TGCAGCGTTGCCCGACAGGGAAACCACGAGACCCAGTACTTC
CSVARQGNHETQYF
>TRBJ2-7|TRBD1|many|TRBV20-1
TGCAGTGCGGAAACGAGTGGACAGGGGTCCTACGAGCAGTACTTC
CSAETSGQGSYEQYF
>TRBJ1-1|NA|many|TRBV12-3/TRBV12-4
TGTGCCAGCAGTTTAGTGGACACTGAAGCTTTCTTT
CASSLVDTEAFF
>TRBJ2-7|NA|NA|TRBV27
TGTGCCAGCAGTTCCTTGTCTGTCGGGACCTACGAGCAGTACTTC
CASSSLSVGTYEQYF
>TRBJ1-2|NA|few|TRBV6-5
TGTGCCAGCAGTTACGGCGGGGTCCCCTATGGCTACACCTTC
CASSYGGVPYGYTF
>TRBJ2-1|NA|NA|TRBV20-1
TGCAGTGCTAGAATATCCAGGTCAAATGAGCAGTTCTTC
CSARISRSNEQFF
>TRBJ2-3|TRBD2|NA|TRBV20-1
TGCAGTGCTAGGTGGCGAGCGGGAGGCCTCACAAGGAATACGCAGTATTTT
CSARWRAGGLTRNTQYF
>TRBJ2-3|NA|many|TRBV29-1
TGCAGCGTGTCAGGAGGGTCGGGGGCAACAGATACGCAGTATTTT
CSVSGGSGATDTQYF
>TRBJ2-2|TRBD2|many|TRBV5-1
TGCGCCAGCAGCCCTACTAGCGGGAAGCACACCGGGGAGCTGTTTTTT
CASSPTSGKHTGELFF
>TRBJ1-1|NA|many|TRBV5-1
TGCGCCAGCAACCAGGGGTGGGACACTGAAGCTTTCTTT
CASNQGWDTEAFF
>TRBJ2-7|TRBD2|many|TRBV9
TGTGCCAGCAGCGTAGCCCCTTCGAGCCTAGCGGGTAACGAGCAGTACTTC
CASSVAPSSLAGNEQYF
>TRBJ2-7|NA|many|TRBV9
TGTGCCAGCAGCGGAGACTTCTACGAGCAGTACTTC
CASSGDFYEQYF
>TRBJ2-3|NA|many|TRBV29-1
TGCAGCGGAGAGGAATCGACAGATACGCAGTATTTT
CSGEESTDTQYF
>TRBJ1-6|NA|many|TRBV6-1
TGTGCCAGCAGTGAAGGAGGGGCCAATTCACCCCTCCACTTT
CASSEGGANSPLHF
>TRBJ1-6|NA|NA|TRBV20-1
TGCAGTGCTAGAGATCGAAAGGATGTTAGCGTCGTTTCACCCCTCCACTTT
CSARDRKDVSVVSPLHF
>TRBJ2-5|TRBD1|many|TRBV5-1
TGCGCCAGCAGCTCGGACAGGGGGCTAGAGACCCAGTACTTC
CASSSDRGLETQYF
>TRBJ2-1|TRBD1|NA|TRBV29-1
TGCAGCGCGATGGGACAGGGGTCTTGGGATGAGCAGTTCTTC
CSAMGQGSWDEQFF
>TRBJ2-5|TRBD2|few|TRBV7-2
TGTGCCAGCAGCCTGGGGACTAGCGGGAGTGCCCAAGAGACCCAGTACTTC
CASSLGTSGSAQETQYF
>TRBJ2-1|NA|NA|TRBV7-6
TGTGCCAGCAGCTCCTCAACTAGCCAAGTTTACAATGAGCAGTTCTTC
CASSSSTSQVYNEQFF